This entry lists 8 T cell receptor beta chains sequenced from one sample in a study of blood T cells in healthy people across ages. Together with a sample-barcoded 5' primer, a J-beta primer mix was included in a second PCR lasting about 6 to 11 cycles. Each CDR3 protein is one row after TCRdb ran MiXCR on the 5' RACE reads. The repertoire has about 930,000 distinct CDR3 sequences, about 27% of them found once; the top ten carry roughly a tenth. These records were also assigned to another study, of T cells of mothers and their children.

The source material was blood. The receptors were sampled from a woman aged 40 to 49 in good health.

Only a few counts were recorded for this clonotype. A read error may explain this, as a much larger clone is one base away. The chain couples TRBV5-1 to TRBJ2-7; D ambiguous. V shed 3 bases and J shed 1 base, with 11 bases lying between them. CDR1 is SGHRS and CDR2 is YFSETQ in the germline V gene. The CDR3 is 14 amino acids. CDR3 DNA: TGCGCCAGCAGCTGGATGCCAGAATCCTACGAGCAGTACTTC. Translation gives CASSWMPESYEQYF.

V gene TRBV20-1 combines with J gene TRBJ2-7, with 8 bases matching TRBD1. Germline V gives CDR1 DFQATT, CDR2 SNEGSKA (reference sequence). V was pared by 6 bases and J by 1 base, with 11 bases of the junction left unmatched. This CDR3 contains 15 residues. The CDR3 protein is CSADRDRGVSYEQYF. Here the CDR3 DNA reads TGCAGTGCCGATCGTGACAGGGGCGTATCCTACGAGCAGTACTTC.

A remark on this clonotype: Since a much larger clone is just one base distant, this may be a read error. The genes are TRBV12-3 or TRBV12-4 and TRBJ2-7; D gene unclear. The CDR3 is 13 residues long. The DNA for the CDR3 is TGTGCCAGCAGCCCCACAGTGTCCTACGAGCAGGACTTC. Amino acids: CASSPTVSYEQDF.

V and J are TRBV3-1 and TRBJ2-6; weak D call: TRBD1 (5 bases). Trimming left V 5 bases short and J 2 bases short, with 19 bases between. Germline V gene data show CDR1 as LGHDT and CDR2 as YNNKEL (reference sequence). This CDR3 is built from 18 residues. The CDR3 region is CASSAHRKLRAGANVLTF. The CDR3 nucleotides read TGTGCCAGCAGCGCACACAGGAAACTCAGAGCTGGGGCCAACGTCCTGACTTTC.

In regard to this clonotype: Being one base from a much bigger clone, this may be a read error. The CDR3 DNA follows: TGTGCCAGCAGCCATCGGACTAGCGCATCGAGGAGCTCCTACGATGAGCAGTTCTTC. Its protein is CASSHRTSASRSSYDEQFF. This sequence joins TRBV14 and TRBJ2-1, with 9 bases that match TRBD2. The germline V gene has CDR1 SGHDN and CDR2 FVKESK. The length of the CDR3 is 19 residues.

The chain couples TRBV7-2 to TRBJ1-2; D is perhaps TRBD1 (5 bases). The CDR3 is made up of 16 amino acids. The V gene's germline CDR1 is SGHTA and CDR2 FQGNSA. Trimming removed 0 bases from V and 2 bases from J, with 13 bases in between. The DNA for the CDR3 is TGTGCCAGCAGCTTAGCGGGGCCCCCAGGGAACTATGGCTACACCTTC. This translates into CASSLAGPPGNYGYTF. Full variable domain (missing parts from reference TRBV7-2 and TRBJ1-2): GAGVSQSPSNKVTEKGKDVELRCDPISGHTALYWYRQSLGQGLEFLIYFQGNSAPDKSGLPSDRFSAERTGGSVSTLTIQRTQQEDSAVYLCASSLAGPPGNYGYTFGSGTRLTVV.

This clonotype was counted once. The chain is built from TRBV6-5 and TRBJ2-2, with TRBD1 identical over 10 bases. This CDR3 spans 15 amino acids. Germline V gene data show CDR1 as MNHEY and CDR2 as SVGAGI. Losses at the gene ends were 6 bases for V and 4 bases for J; bases not matched to a gene: 5. CDR3 sequence reads: CASRRGQGGTGELFF. The CDR3 nucleotides read TGTGCCAGCAGGCGTGGACAGGGGGGCACCGGGGAGCTGTTTTTT.

The table lists this clonotype with many counts. V is TRBV20-1 and J is TRBJ2-7; 8 bases line up with TRBD2. CDR1 DFQATT and CDR2 SNEGSKA come from the germline V gene (reference sequence). The CDR3 is 14 amino acids. V was pared by 3 bases and J by 0 bases, with 4 bases of the junction left unmatched. The CDR3 DNA sequence: TGCAGTGCTAGGGCAGCGGGGGTCTCCTACGAGCAGTACTTC. This codes for CSARAAGVSYEQYF.